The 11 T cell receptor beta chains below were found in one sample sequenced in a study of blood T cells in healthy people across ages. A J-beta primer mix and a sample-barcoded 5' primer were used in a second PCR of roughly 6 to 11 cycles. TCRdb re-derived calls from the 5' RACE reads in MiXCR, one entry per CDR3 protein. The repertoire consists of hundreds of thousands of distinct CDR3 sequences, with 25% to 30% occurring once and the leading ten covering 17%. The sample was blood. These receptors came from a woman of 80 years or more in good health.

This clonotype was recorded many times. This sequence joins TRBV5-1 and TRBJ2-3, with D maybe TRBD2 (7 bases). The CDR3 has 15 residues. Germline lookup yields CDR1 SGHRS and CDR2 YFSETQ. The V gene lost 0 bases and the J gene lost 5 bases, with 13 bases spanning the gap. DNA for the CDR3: TGCGCCAGCAGCTTGGAGGGGGGGCCCGGAGATACGCAGTATTTT. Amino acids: CASSLEGGPGDTQYF.

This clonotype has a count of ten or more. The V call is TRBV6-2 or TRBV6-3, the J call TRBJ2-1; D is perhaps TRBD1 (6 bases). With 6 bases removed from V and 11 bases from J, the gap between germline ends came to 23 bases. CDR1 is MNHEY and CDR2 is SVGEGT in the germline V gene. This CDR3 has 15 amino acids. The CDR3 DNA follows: TGTGCCAGCAGCCGCAGCCTCAATACAGGGCCCCAGCAGTTCTTC. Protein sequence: CASSRSLNTGPQQFF.

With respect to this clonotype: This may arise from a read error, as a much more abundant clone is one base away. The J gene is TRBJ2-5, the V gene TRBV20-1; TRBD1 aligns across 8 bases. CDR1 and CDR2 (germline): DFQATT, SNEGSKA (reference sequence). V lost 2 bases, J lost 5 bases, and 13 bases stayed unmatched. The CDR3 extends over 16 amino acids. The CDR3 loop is CSARSLRGQGSETQYF. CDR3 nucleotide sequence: TGCAGTGCTAGATCCCTCAGAGGACAGGGTAGTGAGACCCAGTACTTC.

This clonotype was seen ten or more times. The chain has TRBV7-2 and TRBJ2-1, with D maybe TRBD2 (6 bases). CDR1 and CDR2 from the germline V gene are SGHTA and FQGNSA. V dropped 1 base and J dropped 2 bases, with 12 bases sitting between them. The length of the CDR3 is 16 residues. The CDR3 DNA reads TGTGCCAGCAGCTTAGAGGGCGGGGTTCCCTACAATGAGCAGTTCTTC. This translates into CASSLEGGVPYNEQFF.

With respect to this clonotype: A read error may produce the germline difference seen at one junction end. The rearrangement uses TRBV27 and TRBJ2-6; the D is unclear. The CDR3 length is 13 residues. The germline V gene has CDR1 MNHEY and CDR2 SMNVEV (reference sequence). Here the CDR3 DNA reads TGTGCCAGCAGGTTATGGCAGTACAACGTCCTGACTTTC. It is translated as CASRLWQYNVLTF.

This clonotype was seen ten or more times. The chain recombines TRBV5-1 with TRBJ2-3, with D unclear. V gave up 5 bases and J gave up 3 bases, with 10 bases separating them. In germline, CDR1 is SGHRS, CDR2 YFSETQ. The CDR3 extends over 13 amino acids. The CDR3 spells CASSLQRTDTQYF. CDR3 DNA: TGCGCCAGCAGTCTTCAACGGACAGATACGCAGTATTTT.

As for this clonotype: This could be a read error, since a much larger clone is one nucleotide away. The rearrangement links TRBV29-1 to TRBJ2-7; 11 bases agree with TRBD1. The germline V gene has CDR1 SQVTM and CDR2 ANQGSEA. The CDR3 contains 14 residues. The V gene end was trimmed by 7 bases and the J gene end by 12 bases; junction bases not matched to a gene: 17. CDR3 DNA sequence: TGCAGCGCCAGGGGGACAGGGGGTCGAGAGACCCGGTACTTC. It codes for CSARGTGGRETRYF.

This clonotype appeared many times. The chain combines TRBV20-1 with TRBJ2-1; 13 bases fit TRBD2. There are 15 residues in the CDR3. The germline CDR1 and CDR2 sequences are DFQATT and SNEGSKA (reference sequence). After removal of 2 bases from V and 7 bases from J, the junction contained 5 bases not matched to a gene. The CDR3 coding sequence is TGCAGTGCTAGATATCCGACTAGCGGGGGGAATGAGCAGTTCTTC. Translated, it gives CSARYPTSGGNEQFF.

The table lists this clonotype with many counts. CDR3: CASSVAGSRNEQFF. DNA of the CDR3: TGTGCCAGCAGCGTAGCGGGCAGCCGAAATGAGCAGTTCTTC. The J gene is TRBJ2-1, the V gene TRBV9; D remains unclear. This CDR3 is built from 14 residues. Germline loops: CDR1 SGDLS, CDR2 YYNGEE. Trimming removed 0 bases from V and 7 bases from J, with 11 bases in between. The full variable domain, with the rest looked up from reference TRBV9 and TRBJ2-1, is DSGVTQTPKHLITATGQRVTLRCSPRSGDLSVYWYQQSLDQGLQFLIQYYNGEERAKGNILERFSAQQFPDLHSELNLSSLELGDSALYFCASSVAGSRNEQFFGPGTRLTVL.

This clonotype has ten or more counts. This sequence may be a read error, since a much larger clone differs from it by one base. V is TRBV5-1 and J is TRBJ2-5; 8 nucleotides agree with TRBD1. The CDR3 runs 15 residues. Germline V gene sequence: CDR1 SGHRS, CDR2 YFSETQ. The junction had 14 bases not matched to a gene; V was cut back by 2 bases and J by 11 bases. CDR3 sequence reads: CASSFSTGATNEQYF. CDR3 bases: TGCGCCAGCAGCTTTTCGACAGGGGCCACAAATGAGCAGTACTTC.

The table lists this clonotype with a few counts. The DNA for the CDR3 is TGCGCCAGCAGCCCAGGGCCCCCCCAGGCCGGGGAGCTGTTTTTT. This sequence encodes CASSPGPPQAGELFF. This sequence joins TRBV5-1 and TRBJ2-2; maybe TRBD1 (5 bases). This CDR3 contains 15 residues. CDR1 is SGHRS and CDR2 is YFSETQ in the germline V gene. Trimming shortened V by 4 bases and J by 6 bases, and 16 bases separated the two germline ends.